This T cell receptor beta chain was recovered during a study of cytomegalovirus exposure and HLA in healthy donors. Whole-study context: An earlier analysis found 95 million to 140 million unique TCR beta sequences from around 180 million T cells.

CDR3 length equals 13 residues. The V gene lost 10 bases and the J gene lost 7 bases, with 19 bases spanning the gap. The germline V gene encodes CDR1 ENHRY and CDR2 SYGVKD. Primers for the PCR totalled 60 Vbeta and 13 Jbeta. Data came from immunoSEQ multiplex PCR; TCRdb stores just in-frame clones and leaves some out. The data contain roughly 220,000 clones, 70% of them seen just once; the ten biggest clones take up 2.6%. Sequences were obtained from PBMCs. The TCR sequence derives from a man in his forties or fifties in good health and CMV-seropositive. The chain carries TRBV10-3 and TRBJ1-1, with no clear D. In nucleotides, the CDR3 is TGTGCCACTTCAGCTTCGGAACGGGGTGAAGCTTTCTTT. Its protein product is CATSASERGEAFF.